Presented here are 16 T cell receptor beta chains from one specimen sequenced in a study of technical replicates of blood from several donors. Only in-frame clones appear in the TCRdb table, and some are missing; sequencing was by immunoSEQ multiplex PCR. The top ten hold roughly 0.26% of the sample, which has about 100,000 clones, roughly 94% seen once. The sequenced sample consisted of T cells isolated from PBMCs. Source of these receptors: a human donor in good health.

The chain combines TRBV14 with TRBJ2-4, with TRBD2 as a possible D gene (5 bases). Trimming stripped 0 bases from V and 0 bases from J, with 12 bases between. The length of the CDR3 is 17 residues. The V gene's germline CDR1 is SGHDN and CDR2 FVKESK. The CDR3 loop reads CASSQDEGTLAKNIQYF. The DNA for the CDR3 is TGTGCCAGCAGCCAAGATGAGGGAACTCTAGCCAAAAACATTCAGTACTTC.

This rearrangement joins TRBV27 to TRBJ2-5, with TRBD1 matching 11 bases. J lost 2 bases, V lost 4 bases, and 12 bases had no gene match. The CDR3 totals 18 residues. CDR1 is MNHEY and CDR2 is SMNVEV in the germline V gene (reference sequence). CDR3 nucleotides: TGTGCCAGCAGTTCCTCCTGGGGGACAGGGGGTAAGCAAGAGACCCAGTACTTC. It yields the protein CASSSSWGTGGKQETQYF.

The V call is TRBV2, the J call TRBJ1-2, with D perhaps TRBD1 (6 bases). This CDR3 spans 14 amino acids. CDR1 and CDR2 (germline): SNHLY, FYNNEI. Trimming left V 6 bases short and J 3 bases short, with 14 bases between. The CDR3 region is CASRDSEDYYGYTF. For the CDR3, the DNA is TGTGCCAGCAGGGACAGCGAGGACTACTATGGCTACACCTTC.

The J gene is TRBJ2-3, the V gene TRBV7-2, with D perhaps matching TRBD1 (6 bases). V dropped 7 bases and J dropped 0 bases, with 11 bases sitting between them. The CDR3 sequence is 14 residues long. Germline V gene sequence: CDR1 SGHTA, CDR2 FQGNSA. CDR3 loop: CASTRGQSTDTQYF. In DNA, the CDR3 is TGTGCCAGCACCAGGGGTCAGAGCACAGATACGCAGTATTTT.

J is TRBJ2-7 and V is TRBV5-1, with TRBD1 matching 9 bases. The CDR3 contains 14 residues. Losses at the gene ends were 3 bases for V and 9 bases for J; bases not matched to a gene: 10. Per the germline V gene, CDR1 is SGHRS and CDR2 is YFSETQ. CDR3 sequence: CASSWTDRGSGQYF. The CDR3 region has the DNA TGCGCCAGCAGCTGGACGGACAGGGGTAGTGGGCAGTACTTC. Based on the CDR3 plus reference TRBV5-1 and TRBJ2-7, the full variable domain is KAGVTQTPRYLIKTRGQQVTLSCSPISGHRSVSWYQQTPGQGLQFLFEYFSETQRNKGNFPGRFSGRQFSNSRSEMNVSTLELGDSALYLCASSWTDRGSGQYFGPGTRLTVT.

This chain uses TRBV28 with TRBJ2-7, with D uncertain. This CDR3 comprises 12 residues. V was cut by 2 bases and J by 3 bases, with 5 bases left in between. Per germline, CDR1 MDHEN and CDR2 SYDVKM. The CDR3 sequence is CASSLGSYEQYF. The CDR3 DNA sequence: TGTGCCAGCAGTTTAGGCAGCTACGAGCAGTACTTC.

V and J are TRBV12-5 and TRBJ1-3; D perhaps matches TRBD1 (5 bases). V lost 4 bases to trimming and J lost 6 bases, with 13 bases between them. CDR1 is LGHNT and CDR2 is FRNRAP in the germline V gene. The CDR3 has 14 residues. In DNA form, the CDR3 reads TGTGCTAGTGGTTATAAGGGGAAGATAAACACCATATATTTT. Amino acids: CASGYKGKINTIYF. Filled out from reference TRBV12-5 and TRBJ1-3, the complete variable domain reads DARVTQTPRHKVTEMGQEVTMRCQPILGHNTVFWYRQTMMQGLELLAYFRNRAPLDDSGMPKDRFSAEMPDATLATLKIQPSEPRDSAVYFCASGYKGKINTIYFGEGSWLTVV.

The CDR3 nucleotides are TGTGCCAGCAGTTCCCCTGGTGCAGGGGGCCGGTCGGGGGAGCAGTACTTC. Its protein product is CASSSPGAGGRSGEQYF. V and J are TRBV28 and TRBJ2-7; 8 nucleotides match TRBD1. This CDR3 is built from 17 residues. The germline gives CDR1 MDHEN, CDR2 SYDVKM. The trim removed 4 bases at V and 7 bases at J, leaving 18 bases unmatched.

The chain links TRBV4-1 to TRBJ1-2; the D gene is possibly TRBD1 (5 bases). Trimming took 1 base from V and 0 from J, leaving 9 bases between them. CDR1 and CDR2 (germline): MGHRA, YSYEKL. This CDR3 has 15 residues. CDR3 in DNA: TGCGCCAGCAGCCAAGCTTCAGGGACTAACTATGGCTACACCTTC. It yields the protein CASSQASGTNYGYTF.

This chain uses TRBV2 with TRBJ1-2, with D perhaps matching TRBD1 (5 bases). CDR1 is SNHLY and CDR2 is FYNNEI in the germline V gene. The CDR3 consists of 13 residues. The V end was cut by 6 bases, the J end by 13 bases, with 21 bases between. The CDR3, as DNA: TGTGCCAGCAGCCAGGGTGAGAGGCGGTTAATCACCTTC. Protein product: CASSQGERRLITF.

This rearrangement joins TRBV29-1 to TRBJ1-3, with D perhaps TRBD1 (6 bases). This CDR3 is 13 amino acids long. V lost 5 bases to trimming and J lost 4 bases, with 12 bases between them. CDR1 SQVTM and CDR2 ANQGSEA come from the germline V gene. CDR3 coding DNA: TGCAGCGTTTTGGGGGCAGGGGGAAACACCATATATTTT. It is translated as CSVLGAGGNTIYF.

The chain recombines TRBV6-5 with TRBJ2-4; D perhaps matches TRBD1 (5 bases). V dropped 7 bases and J dropped 2 bases, with 12 bases sitting between them. CDR1 and CDR2 (germline): MNHEY, SVGAGI. The CDR3 has 14 amino acids. For the CDR3, the DNA is TGTGCCAGCATGCCAGGGTCGTCCAAAAACATTCAGTACTTC. Its protein is CASMPGSSKNIQYF.

The chain is built from TRBV25-1 and TRBJ2-1; weak D call: TRBD2 (6 bases). CDR1 is MGHDK, CDR2 SYGVNS, per germline. The CDR3 is made up of 14 amino acids. Trimming took 3 bases from V and 10 from J, leaving 16 bases between them. The CDR3 coding sequence is TGTGCCAGCAGTGACCGGGGGAAGTCGGACGAGCAGTTCTTC. It translates to CASSDRGKSDEQFF.

DNA of the CDR3: TGTGCCAGCAATAAGGACGGGAAAAATAGCAATCAGCCCCAGCATTTT. Translated: CASNKDGKNSNQPQHF. The V call is TRBV5-7, the J call TRBJ1-5; D gene uncertain. TRBV5-7 is annotated as an ORF whose role is uncertain. The CDR3 extends over 16 amino acids. Trimming pared 6 bases from V and 0 bases from J, leaving 16 bases between.

This rearrangement joins TRBV7-2 to TRBJ1-1; D possibly corresponds to TRBD1 (5 bases). V was shortened by 5 bases and J by 1 base, with 11 bases between the two germline ends. This CDR3 is built from 14 residues. The germline V gene has CDR1 SGHTA and CDR2 FQGNSA. The CDR3 DNA is TGTGCCAGCAGCGTTGACAGTGCGAACACTGAAGCTTTCTTT. Translating it yields CASSVDSANTEAFF.

This clone was found a few times. This rearrangement joins TRBV29-1 to TRBJ2-1; 8 bases agree with TRBD2. Per germline, CDR1 SQVTM and CDR2 ANQGSEA. V was clipped by 6 bases and J by 6 bases; unmatched bases: 10. The CDR3 is 14 amino acids. The DNA of the CDR3 is TGCAGCGTATATAGCGGGAAGGGGGGCAATGAGCAGTTCTTC. Amino acids: CSVYSGKGGNEQFF.